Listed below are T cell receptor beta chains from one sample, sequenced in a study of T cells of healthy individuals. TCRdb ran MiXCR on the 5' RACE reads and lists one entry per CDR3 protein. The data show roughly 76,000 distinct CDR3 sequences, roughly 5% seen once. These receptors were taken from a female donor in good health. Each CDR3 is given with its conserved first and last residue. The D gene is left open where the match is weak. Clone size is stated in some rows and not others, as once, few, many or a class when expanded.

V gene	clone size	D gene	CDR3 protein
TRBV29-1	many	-	CSAQWGTSNTEAFF
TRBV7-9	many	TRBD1	CASSLGQGREKLFF
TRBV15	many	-	CATSRDPATDTQYF
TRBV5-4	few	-	CASSRTSDYGYTF
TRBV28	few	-	CASSGSGTERLNYGYTF
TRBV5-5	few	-	CASSLNGNEKLFF
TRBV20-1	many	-	CSAREGGGQPQHF
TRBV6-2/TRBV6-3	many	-	CASRITGANVLTF
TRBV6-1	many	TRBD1	CASRLQGAADTQYF
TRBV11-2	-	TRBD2	CASSFSLADKETHYF
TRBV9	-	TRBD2	CASSEGLADLTDTQYF
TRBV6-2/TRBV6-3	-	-	CASSYSTMWDGYSVEQYF
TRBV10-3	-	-	CAISESQLETQYF
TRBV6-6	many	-	CASSPQETQYF
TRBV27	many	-	CASSPDRFYNEQFF
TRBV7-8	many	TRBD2	CASSSFLAEVTYEQYF
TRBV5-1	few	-	CASSLTSQGPYEQYF